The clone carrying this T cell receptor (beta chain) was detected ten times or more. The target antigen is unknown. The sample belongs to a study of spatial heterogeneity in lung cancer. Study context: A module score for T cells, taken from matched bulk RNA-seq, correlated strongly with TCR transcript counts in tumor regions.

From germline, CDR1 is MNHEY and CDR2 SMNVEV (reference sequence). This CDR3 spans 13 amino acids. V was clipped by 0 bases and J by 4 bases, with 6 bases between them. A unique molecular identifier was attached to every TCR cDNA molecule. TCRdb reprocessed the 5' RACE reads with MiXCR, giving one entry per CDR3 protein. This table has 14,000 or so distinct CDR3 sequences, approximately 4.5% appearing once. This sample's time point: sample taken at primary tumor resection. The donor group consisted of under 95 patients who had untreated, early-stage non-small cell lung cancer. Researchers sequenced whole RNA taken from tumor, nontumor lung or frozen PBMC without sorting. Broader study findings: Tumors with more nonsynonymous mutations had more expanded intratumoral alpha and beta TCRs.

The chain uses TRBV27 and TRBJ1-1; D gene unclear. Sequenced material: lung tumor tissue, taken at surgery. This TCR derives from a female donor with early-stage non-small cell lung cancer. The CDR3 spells CASSLSVGTEAFF. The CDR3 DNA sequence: TGTGCCAGCAGTTTATCGGTGGGCACTGAAGCTTTCTTT.